Listed here are 16 T cell receptor beta chains from one sample, sequenced in a study of T cell changes during pregnancy in multiple sclerosis. TCRdb's table, derived via immunoSEQ multiplex PCR, lists solely in-frame clones and lacks some. This sample has about 70,000 clones, with about nine tenths found just once. The sample here was CD4+ T cells from peripheral blood mononuclear cells, taken after pregnancy. Receptor source: a female donor with multiple sclerosis, enrolled in a pregnancy study.

This chain connects TRBV15 to TRBJ1-2; TRBD1 is a possible D gene (6 bases). The CDR3 consists of 13 residues. CDR1 and CDR2 (germline): LNHNV, YYDKDF (reference sequence). V dropped 8 bases and J dropped 2 bases, with 12 bases sitting between them. CDR3 DNA sequence: TGTGCCACCCCGGGCAGGGGCAACTATGGCTACACCTTC. This translates into CATPGRGNYGYTF.

This sequence joins TRBV7-2 and TRBJ1-1; a weak D match, TRBD1 (6 bases). V was trimmed by 4 bases and J by 5 bases, leaving 17 bases between them. The CDR3 extends over 15 amino acids. CDR1 and CDR2 (germline): SGHTA, FQGNSA. The CDR3 DNA sequence: TGTGCCAGCAGCTCCGGGGGGGCACCCAGGACTGAAGCTTTCTTT. Its translation is CASSSGGAPRTEAFF. The complete variable domain, with remaining parts taken from reference TRBV7-2 and TRBJ1-1, reads GAGVSQSPSNKVTEKGKDVELRCDPISGHTALYWYRQSLGQGLEFLIYFQGNSAPDKSGLPSDRFSAERTGGSVSTLTIQRTQQEDSAVYLCASSSGGAPRTEAFFGQGTRLTVV.

The chain is built from TRBV6-5 and TRBJ1-2; TRBD1 matches 12 bases. V shed 6 bases and J 3 bases; nucleotides not matched to a gene: 2. Germline assignment: CDR1 MNHEY and CDR2 SVGAGI. This CDR3 is 14 amino acids long. The CDR3 sequence: CASSRDRGHYGYTF. In DNA form, the CDR3 reads TGTGCCAGCAGCCGGGACAGGGGGCACTATGGCTACACCTTC.

This sequence joins TRBV11-2 and TRBJ2-5, with TRBD2 matching 12 bases. CDR1 SGHAT and CDR2 FQNNGV come from the germline V gene. J lost 5 bases, V lost 2 bases, and 9 bases had no gene match. The CDR3 contains 17 residues. CDR3 nucleotides: TGTGCCAGCAGCTTATCGGGGCTAGCGGGAGGGGCGGAGACCCAGTACTTC. Its protein is CASSLSGLAGGAETQYF.

This chain links TRBV6-5 with TRBJ1-2; D is unresolved. V was trimmed by 4 bases and J by 0 bases, leaving 6 bases between them. The germline V gene has CDR1 MNHEY and CDR2 SVGAGI. The CDR3 totals 13 residues. DNA of the CDR3: TGTGCCAGCAGTTTCACAGCTAACTATGGCTACACCTTC. Translating it yields CASSFTANYGYTF.

As concerns this clone: This specimen includes other DNA sequences encoding the same CDR3. The chain uses TRBV30 and TRBJ2-7, with a weak D call TRBD1 (7 bases). Germline-derived CDR1 and CDR2 are GTSNPN and SVGIG (reference sequence). V was pared by 0 bases and J by 4 bases, with 22 bases between. The CDR3 loop spans 17 amino acids. CDR3 residues: CAWSVFGWQGGTYEQYF. The CDR3 nucleotides are TGTGCCTGGAGTGTATTCGGATGGCAGGGGGGTACGTACGAGCAGTACTTC.

The chain joins TRBV11-2 to TRBJ2-4, with D unresolved. Germline CDR1 reads SGHAT; CDR2 reads FQNNGV. Trimming removed 2 bases at V and 3 bases at J, with 14 bases between. This CDR3 is built from 16 residues. CDR3 nucleotide sequence: TGTGCCAGCAGCTTATGGGCAGGCGTTGACAAAAACATTCAGTACTTC. This encodes CASSLWAGVDKNIQYF.

The CDR3 region is CASSREPGLGGNEQFF. The CDR3 DNA reads TGTGCCAGCAGCCGAGAGCCGGGACTAGGAGGCAATGAGCAGTTCTTC. This chain uses TRBV5-4 with TRBJ2-1; 8 bases are a match to TRBD2. CDR3 size: 16 residues. After removal of 4 bases from V and 6 bases from J, the junction contained 12 bases not matched to a gene. CDR1 and CDR2 (germline): SGHNT, YYREEE (reference sequence).

The chain couples TRBV18 to TRBJ1-2, with 10 bases that match TRBD1. Germline CDR1 and CDR2: KGHSH and LQKENI. Trimming took 3 bases from V and 4 from J; bases not matched to a gene: 5. This CDR3 contains 15 residues. The CDR3 protein is CASSPTGTGVYGYTF. The CDR3 nucleotides read TGTGCCAGCTCACCTACCGGGACAGGGGTCTATGGCTACACCTTC.

The chain uses TRBV11-2 and TRBJ2-7; D perhaps matches TRBD1 (6 bases). The CDR3 covers 12 residues. The ends were cut back, 4 bases at V and 3 bases at J, with 7 bases in the middle. From germline, CDR1 is SGHAT and CDR2 FQNNGV. The CDR3 region is CASSSQGYEQYF. In nucleotides, the CDR3 is TGTGCCAGCAGCTCACAGGGCTACGAGCAGTACTTC.

This clone was found a few times. The same CDR3 also results from other DNA sequences found in this sample. The V gene is TRBV30, the J gene TRBJ1-5, with TRBD1 identical over 7 bases. Trimming at V came to 1 base and at J to 4 bases, leaving 1 base not matched to a gene. The CDR3 runs 13 residues. The germline V gene encodes CDR1 GTSNPN and CDR2 SVGIG (reference sequence). CDR3 residues: CAWSGQGNQPQHF. CDR3 DNA: TGTGCCTGGAGTGGACAGGGTAATCAGCCCCAGCATTTT.

The V call is TRBV27, the J call TRBJ2-7, with 9 bases lining up with TRBD2. This CDR3 spans 14 amino acids. With V trimmed by 8 bases and J by 1 base, 6 bases remained unmatched. CDR1 and CDR2 from the germline V gene are MNHEY and SMNVEV (reference sequence). The chain's CDR3 is CASGGLASSYEQYF. The CDR3 nucleotides are TGTGCCAGCGGAGGACTAGCGAGTTCCTACGAGCAGTACTTC.

The CDR3 reads CSSGTRRETQYF. CDR3 DNA sequence: TGCAGCTCGGGGACTAGGCGAGAGACCCAGTACTTC. The rearrangement uses TRBV29-1 and TRBJ2-5; 8 bases match TRBD2. The CDR3 length is 12 residues. J lost 4 bases, V lost 8 bases, and 6 bases had no gene match. The germline CDR1 and CDR2 sequences are SQVTM and ANQGSEA.

This chain uses TRBV6-1 with TRBJ2-5; 8 bases match TRBD2. This CDR3 is 17 amino acids long. Germline CDR1 reads MNHNS; CDR2 reads SASEGT. Losses at the gene ends were 2 bases for V and 1 base for J; bases not matched to a gene: 9. The CDR3 region has the DNA TGTGCCAGCAGTGAATTAGCACGGGGGGGTGGCCAAGAGACCCAGTACTTC. Amino acid sequence: CASSELARGGGQETQYF.

The chain joins TRBV5-1 to TRBJ2-2, with D possibly TRBD2 on 5 matching bases. Germline lookup yields CDR1 SGHRS and CDR2 YFSETQ. V dropped 0 bases and J dropped 5 bases, with 11 bases sitting between them. This CDR3 is 15 amino acids long. As DNA, the CDR3 is TGCGCCAGCAGCTTGGAGGTAGCGTGGACCGGGGAGCTGTTTTTT. Translated: CASSLEVAWTGELFF.

V and J are TRBV6-1 and TRBJ2-2, with D possibly TRBD2 on 5 matching bases. Per germline, CDR1 MNHNS and CDR2 SASEGT. V shed 5 bases and J shed 5 bases, with 15 bases lying between them. This CDR3 has 15 residues. The CDR3 loop is CASSPGRWTTGELFF. Written as DNA, the CDR3 is TGTGCCAGCAGTCCAGGACGGTGGACTACCGGGGAGCTGTTTTTT.